This is a list of T cell receptor beta chains from one sample in a study of cytomegalovirus exposure and HLA in healthy donors. TCRdb's table, derived via immunoSEQ multiplex PCR, lists solely in-frame clones and lacks some. The sample comprises about 140,000 clones, about 76% of which are singletons, and 3.1% rests with the top ten. Material: PBMCs. The receptors were gathered from a female donor in good health and CMV-seronegative. The CDR3 runs from the conserved cysteine through the conserved F or W. Each record gives: CDR3 length, clone size, J gene, D gene, V gene, CDR3 DNA, CDR3 protein. A D gene is named only where the DNA matches it firmly. Not every row has a clone size; where given, it reads once, few, many or a size class.

len: 14; abundance: once; j_gene: TRBJ2-7; d_gene: .; v_gene: TRBV4-1; CDR3nt: TGCGCCAGCAGCCAAGATGGAGGGCAGAGGGAGCAGTACTTC; CDR3aa: CASSQDGGQREQYF
len: 13; abundance: .; j_gene: TRBJ2-2; d_gene: TRBD1; v_gene: TRBV5-6; CDR3nt: TGTGCCAGCAGTGAAGCAGGGGGCGGGGAGCTGTTTTTT; CDR3aa: CASSEAGGGELFF
len: 14; abundance: many; j_gene: TRBJ2-7; d_gene: TRBD1; v_gene: TRBV7-9; CDR3nt: TGTGCCAGCAGCCACCCAGGGGGCGCCTACGAGCAGTACTTC; CDR3aa: CASSHPGGAYEQYF
len: 13; abundance: .; j_gene: TRBJ2-3; d_gene: .; v_gene: TRBV13; CDR3nt: TGTGCCAGCAGCTTAGGCCGGAGGGATACGCAGTATTTT; CDR3aa: CASSLGRRDTQYF
len: 14; abundance: .; j_gene: TRBJ2-3; d_gene: TRBD1; v_gene: TRBV2; CDR3nt: TGTGCCAGCGGGACAGGGTGGGCCACAGATACGCAGTATTTT; CDR3aa: CASGTGWATDTQYF
len: 14; abundance: .; j_gene: TRBJ2-5; d_gene: .; v_gene: TRBV7-2; CDR3nt: TGTGCCAGCAGCTTAGGCAGCGCGGGAGAGACCCAGTACTTC; CDR3aa: CASSLGSAGETQYF
len: 15; abundance: few; j_gene: TRBJ2-6; d_gene: TRBD2; v_gene: TRBV12-5; CDR3nt: TGTGCTAGTGAGGACGGGAGGGTTGGGGCCAACGTCCTGACTTTC; CDR3aa: CASEDGRVGANVLTF
len: 14; abundance: few; j_gene: TRBJ1-2; d_gene: TRBD1; v_gene: TRBV6-5; CDR3nt: TGTGCCAGCAGTTACGGGCAGGGGGCGTATGGCTACACCTTC; CDR3aa: CASSYGQGAYGYTF
len: 14; abundance: .; j_gene: TRBJ1-2; d_gene: .; v_gene: TRBV6-5; CDR3nt: TGTGCCAGCAGTTACTCGGGGGGGGGAGATGGCTACACCTTC; CDR3aa: CASSYSGGGDGYTF
len: 16; abundance: .; j_gene: TRBJ2-7; d_gene: .; v_gene: TRBV4-1; CDR3nt: TGCGCCAGCAGCCAAGGGGCAGGGGGAGGTTCCTACGAGCAGTACTTC; CDR3aa: CASSQGAGGGSYEQYF
len: 13; abundance: once; j_gene: TRBJ2-7; d_gene: TRBD1; v_gene: TRBV10-3; CDR3nt: TGTGCCACCGCCGGGACAGGTGCCCACGAGCAGTACTTC; CDR3aa: CATAGTGAHEQYF
len: 13; abundance: .; j_gene: TRBJ2-1; d_gene: TRBD1; v_gene: TRBV15; CDR3nt: TGTGCCACTATACAGGGGGCGGTTTATGAGCAGTTCTTC; CDR3aa: CATIQGAVYEQFF
len: 16; abundance: once; j_gene: TRBJ2-6; d_gene: TRBD1; v_gene: TRBV4-3; CDR3nt: TGCGCCAGCAGCCGGGACAGGGGTTATGGGGCCAACGTCCTGACTTTC; CDR3aa: CASSRDRGYGANVLTF
len: 15; abundance: .; j_gene: TRBJ1-3; d_gene: .; v_gene: TRBV19; CDR3nt: TGTGCCAGTAGTGCCATTGGGGGGTCTGGAAACACCATATATTTT; CDR3aa: CASSAIGGSGNTIYF
len: 13; abundance: .; j_gene: TRBJ2-7; d_gene: TRBD1; v_gene: TRBV9; CDR3nt: TGTGCCAGCAGCACCCGACAGGGCTACGAGCAGTACTTC; CDR3aa: CASSTRQGYEQYF
len: 17; abundance: .; j_gene: TRBJ2-2; d_gene: .; v_gene: TRBV19; CDR3nt: TGTGCCAGTAGTATGCCCACTCCGGGACTCTGGGCCGGGGAGCTGTTTTTT; CDR3aa: CASSMPTPGLWAGELFF
len: 14; abundance: medium-sized; j_gene: TRBJ2-2; d_gene: .; v_gene: TRBV2; CDR3nt: TGTGCCAGCAGTGTAGACTTGGGCACCGGGGAGCTGTTTTTT; CDR3aa: CASSVDLGTGELFF
len: 15; abundance: .; j_gene: TRBJ2-1; d_gene: .; v_gene: TRBV6-6; CDR3nt: TGTGCCAGCAGCTCCGGGACTTGGGGTGGGGATGAGCAGTTCTTC; CDR3aa: CASSSGTWGGDEQFF
len: 16; abundance: .; j_gene: TRBJ2-5; d_gene: TRBD2; v_gene: TRBV7-2; CDR3nt: TGTGCCAGCATCCTTTTTAGGCGGGAGATTGGGGAGACCCAGTACTTC; CDR3aa: CASILFRREIGETQYF
len: 19; abundance: .; j_gene: TRBJ2-1; d_gene: TRBD2; v_gene: TRBV7-9; CDR3nt: TGTGCCAGCAGCTTAGCGGAAGGAGTGTCTAGCGGGAGGTACAATGAGCAGTTCTTC; CDR3aa: CASSLAEGVSSGRYNEQFF
len: 14; abundance: .; j_gene: TRBJ1-5; d_gene: .; v_gene: TRBV4-1; CDR3nt: TGCGCCAGCAGCCAAGAAACGGGTAATCAGCCCCAGCATTTT; CDR3aa: CASSQETGNQPQHF
len: 15; abundance: .; j_gene: TRBJ2-1; d_gene: TRBD2; v_gene: TRBV5-6; CDR3nt: TGTGCCAGCAGCTTGAGTCTAGCGGGGAGACATGAGCAGTTCTTC; CDR3aa: CASSLSLAGRHEQFF
len: 16; abundance: few; j_gene: TRBJ2-1; d_gene: .; v_gene: TRBV27; CDR3nt: TGTGCCAGCAGTCCGAGGGGGCGCGGGACGTACAATGAGCAGTTCTTC; CDR3aa: CASSPRGRGTYNEQFF
len: 17; abundance: .; j_gene: TRBJ1-4; d_gene: .; v_gene: TRBV4-1; CDR3nt: TGCGCCAGCAGCCATCCAAGGGGAGGGCAAATTACTGAAAAACTGTTTTTT; CDR3aa: CASSHPRGGQITEKLFF
len: 15; abundance: .; j_gene: TRBJ2-7; d_gene: TRBD1; v_gene: TRBV30; CDR3nt: TGTGCCTGGGCCGGAAGTCTATGGGACAGCTACGAGCAGTACTTC; CDR3aa: CAWAGSLWDSYEQYF
len: 17; abundance: .; j_gene: TRBJ2-1; d_gene: TRBD2; v_gene: TRBV18; CDR3nt: TGTGCCAGCTCACCAAGGGGACTAGCGGGAGCAAGGAATGAGCAGTTCTTC; CDR3aa: CASSPRGLAGARNEQFF
len: 17; abundance: .; j_gene: TRBJ2-5; d_gene: TRBD2; v_gene: TRBV25-1; CDR3nt: TGTGCCAGCAGTCCACCTCGACTAGCGGGAGGCCAAGAGACCCAGTACTTC; CDR3aa: CASSPPRLAGGQETQYF
len: 14; abundance: .; j_gene: TRBJ2-7; d_gene: TRBD2; v_gene: TRBV7-2; CDR3nt: TGTGCCAGCAGCTTCGAGGGAGGGCCCTCCGAGCAGTACTTC; CDR3aa: CASSFEGGPSEQYF
len: 8; abundance: .; j_gene: TRBJ1-2; d_gene: .; v_gene: TRBV20-1; CDR3nt: TGCAGTGCCACCCCCTATACCTTC; CDR3aa: CSATPYTF
len: 17; abundance: .; j_gene: TRBJ2-2; d_gene: TRBD2; v_gene: TRBV9; CDR3nt: TGTGCCAGCAGCGGCGGGCTGGGGGGGACGAACACCGGGGAGCTGTTTTTT; CDR3aa: CASSGGLGGTNTGELFF
len: 15; abundance: .; j_gene: TRBJ2-7; d_gene: TRBD1; v_gene: TRBV6-5; CDR3nt: TGTGCCAGCAGTGTTCTTTGGACAGGGGCTTACGAGCAGTACTTC; CDR3aa: CASSVLWTGAYEQYF
len: 13; abundance: .; j_gene: TRBJ2-7; d_gene: .; v_gene: TRBV11-3; CDR3nt: TGTGCCAGCAGCCGCGGACTATCCTACGAGCAGTACTTC; CDR3aa: CASSRGLSYEQYF